This T cell receptor (beta chain) was obtained from a study of cytomegalovirus exposure and HLA in healthy donors. General observations from the study: In a later analysis, TCR beta V- and J-gene trimming was associated with a missense DCLRE1C variant. It has been reported that TCR beta sequences accurately predicted the HLA-A and HLA-B alleles of most subjects. Usually a TCR sequence was rare, but some public TCRs were found in many donors. An analysis done earlier found most TCR beta V segments productive about 87% or about 30% of the time.

The PCR had 60 Vbeta and 13 Jbeta primers. Sequencing used immunoSEQ multiplex PCR; TCRdb keeps in-frame clones, though not all of them. The table lists more than 140,000 clones, 50% to 75% of them singletons. Points on this clone: Its antigen is unknown.

Trimming stripped 1 base from V and 2 bases from J, with 23 bases between. Per germline, CDR1 SEHNR and CDR2 FQNEAQ (reference sequence). The CDR3 is 19 amino acids. V gene TRBV7-9 combines with J gene TRBJ2-5; maybe TRBD2 (7 bases). The sample consisted of PBMCs. The source of this sequence is a woman in her thirties in good health and CMV-seropositive. As DNA, the CDR3 is TGTGCCAGCAGCTTAGTGGGGGGGCAGGGGCGAATTTTACAAGAGACCCAGTACTTC. It specifies CASSLVGGQGRILQETQYF.